The next 9 T cell receptor beta chains were all read from a single sample in a study of shared clonotypes between healthy human individuals. This table comes from immunoSEQ multiplex PCR, and its TCRdb copy is limited to in-frame clones, with some not included. The table shows 2,100,000 or so clones, with more than 90% occurring only once. The sequencing input was naive CD4+ T cells sorted from blood. The subset here: CD45RA+ positively selected. The source of these receptors is a man between 18 and 29 years old in good health.

The CDR3 loop reads CASSPGQGLGNYGYTF. CDR3 DNA: TGCGCCAGCAGCCCTGGACAGGGTTTGGGTAACTATGGCTACACCTTC. The J gene is TRBJ1-2, the V gene TRBV5-1; TRBD1 aligns across 8 bases. Germline CDR1 and CDR2: SGHRS and YFSETQ. With 4 bases clipped from V and 1 base from J, the junction kept 9 bases outside the gene matches. The CDR3 loop spans 16 amino acids.

A word on this clone: Relative to the germline gene, one junction end is altered; a read error may explain this. This sequence joins TRBV9 and TRBJ2-1; either TRBD1 or TRBD2 may fit D (5 bases each). This CDR3 has 14 amino acids. The germline V gene has CDR1 SGDLS and CDR2 YYNGEE. The CDR3 DNA reads TGTGCCAACAGCGTAGGAAGTAGGGGACCGGAGCAGTTCTTC. Protein product: CANSVGSRGPEQFF.

As concerns this clone: The same CDR3 arises from other DNA sequences in this sample as well. The gene calls are TRBV30 and TRBJ2-1; 9 bases fit TRBD2. Per germline, CDR1 GTSNPN and CDR2 SVGIG (reference sequence). Germline trimming cut 5 bases from V and 1 base from J; bases unmatched to any gene: 3. The CDR3 has 14 amino acids. The CDR3 loop is CAWAGGRSYNEQFF. CDR3 nucleotides: TGTGCCTGGGCGGGAGGGCGATCCTACAATGAGCAGTTCTTC.

The chain links TRBV10-3 to TRBJ2-4; 7 bases agree with TRBD2. The germline V gene encodes CDR1 ENHRY and CDR2 SYGVKD. The CDR3 sequence is 14 residues long. The trim removed 6 bases at V and 5 bases at J, leaving 7 bases unmatched. The CDR3 spells CAISQPGLQNIQYF. Written as DNA, the CDR3 is TGTGCCATCAGCCAGCCGGGACTACAAAACATTCAGTACTTC.

In regard to this clone: Other nucleotide sequences in the sample specify the same CDR3. The chain has TRBV18 and TRBJ2-5; TRBD1 matches 8 bases. The CDR3 length is 14 residues. The V and J ends lost 3 bases and 4 bases, in that order; junction bases with no gene match: 4. Germline V gene lookup returns CDR1 KGHSH and CDR2 LQKENI. The CDR3 DNA sequence: TGTGCCAGCTCACCTGGACAGGGAGGAGAGACCCAGTACTTC. Its translation: CASSPGQGGETQYF.

The CDR3 sequence: CASSAWTSKANYGYTF. The CDR3, as DNA: TGTGCCAGCAGCGCATGGACGAGTAAAGCTAACTATGGCTACACCTTC. The gene calls are TRBV9 and TRBJ1-2; no clear D. V dropped 3 bases and J dropped 0 bases, with 15 bases sitting between them. The CDR3 is made up of 16 amino acids. Germline V CDR1 and CDR2: SGDLS, YYNGEE.

The CDR3 loop is CASSSPGGTQNSPLHF. CDR3 DNA sequence: TGTGCCAGCAGCTCTCCAGGGGGGACGCAGAATTCACCCCTCCACTTT. This sequence joins TRBV7-8 and TRBJ1-6, with TRBD1 matching 7 bases. The CDR3 sequence is 16 residues long. Germline V gives CDR1 SGHVS, CDR2 FQNEAQ. With V trimmed by 4 bases and J by 7 bases, 10 bases remained unmatched.

The chain carries TRBV20-1 and TRBJ2-5; no firm D call. The CDR3 spans 11 residues. Germline CDR1 DFQATT, CDR2 SNEGSKA (reference sequence). V lost 6 bases, J lost 5 bases, and 10 bases lay in between. CDR3 loop: CSAHEGETQYF. CDR3 bases: TGCAGTGCCCACGAAGGGGAGACCCAGTACTTC.

Concerning this clone: It is likely a read error, because the conserved phenylalanine at the end of the CDR3 is missing. V usage is TRBV2 and J usage is TRBJ2-7; unclear D gene. Per the germline V gene, CDR1 is SNHLY and CDR2 is FYNNEI. V was shortened by 9 bases and J by 3 bases, with 18 bases between the two germline ends. CDR3 length equals 14 residues. The CDR3 region has the DNA TGTGCCAGTAGAAACAGCTCACCATACTACGAGCAGTACTCC. Translation gives CASRNSSPYYEQYS.